This T cell receptor (beta chain) was captured by sequencing in a study of T cells after yellow fever vaccination. After removal of 8 bases from V and 0 bases from J, the junction contained 5 bases not matched to a gene. Germline loops: CDR1 SNHLY, CDR2 FYNNEI. The CDR3 sequence is 14 residues long. This clonotype was seen a few times. In making TCR cDNA, 5'RACE template switching added a universal primer site and UMIs to it. TCRdb independently ran MiXCR on the 5' RACE reads; one entry per CDR3 protein. This table holds some 350,000 distinct CDR3 sequences, approximately 6% found once. The material sequenced was PBMCs, taken 5 days after the yellow fever booster vaccination. The chain uses TRBV2 and TRBJ2-3; 7 nucleotides agree with TRBD1. The sequence was obtained from a man aged 25-45 years who received the YFV17D yellow fever vaccine. This chain's CDR3 is CASGRTGSTDTQYF. In DNA, the CDR3 is TGTGCCAGCGGGCGGACAGGTAGCACAGATACGCAGTATTTT. Using reference TRBV2 and TRBJ2-3 for the parts outside the CDR3, the full variable domain is EPEVTQTPSHQVTQMGQEVILRCVPISNHLYFYWYRQILGQKVEFLVSFYNNEISEKSEIFDDQFSVERPDGSNFTLKIRSTKLEDSAMYFCASGRTGSTDTQYFGPGTRLTVL.